This TCR beta chain appears in the sequencing data of a study of somatic mutations in cytotoxic T cells in rheumatoid arthritis. Germline CDR1 SGHRS, CDR2 YFSETQ. Trimming at V came to 7 bases and at J to 3 bases, leaving 7 bases not matched to a gene. The CDR3 is made up of 15 amino acids. Each population, CD4+ and CD8+ cells, was isolated by positive magnetic bead selection and checked for purity by flow cytometry. Assay: immunoSEQ multiplex PCR; the TCRdb copy retains only in-frame clones and omits some. The sample has roughly 30,000 clones; approximately 85% are singletons. The sample comprised CD8+ T cells sorted from blood. The TCR comes from an adult with rheumatoid arthritis. This chain links TRBV5-1 with TRBJ1-5; 10 positions agree with TRBD1. DNA for the CDR3: TGCGCCAGCTCCTCCGGGACAGGGGTCAATCAGCCCCAGCATTTT. Amino acids: CASSSGTGVNQPQHF.